This T cell receptor beta chain was sequenced in a study of blood T cell repertoires in COVID-19. There are 16 residues in the CDR3. Germline-derived CDR1 and CDR2 are LGHDT and YNNKEL (reference sequence). Trimming removed 4 bases from V and 3 bases from J; junction bases left unmatched: 4. The table came from immunoSEQ multiplex PCR; TCRdb's copy has only in-frame clones and leaves some out. The data hold about 220,000 clones, with 82% observed a single time. The rearrangement links TRBV3-1 (or the pseudogene TRBV3-2) to TRBJ2-2; 11 nucleotides align to TRBD2. The material sequenced was PBMCs or T cells enriched from blood (not recorded which). This TCR was recovered from a woman aged 60-75 years who had recovered from COVID-19. The CDR3 loop reads CASSPPGLADTGELFF. The CDR3 nucleotides read TGTGCCAGCAGCCCGCCGGGACTAGCGGACACCGGGGAGCTGTTTTTT.